The 11 T cell receptor beta chains below come from one sample, sequenced in a study of T cell clonality in common variable immunodeficiency. Generated by immunoSEQ multiplex PCR, the TCRdb table keeps only in-frame clones and is missing some. Observed in the sample are about 52,000 clones, none of them singletons. Material for sequencing was peripheral blood mononuclear cells. Every receptor here comes from a person aged 18 to 69 in good health.

On this clone: The read ends 3 residues early relative to the CDR3; the germline J gene fills the gap. V gene TRBV7-9 combines with J gene TRBJ2-1, with D uncertain. The ends were cut back, 5 bases at V and 5 bases at J, with 7 bases in the middle. This CDR3 contains 12 residues. Germline CDR1 SEHNR, CDR2 FQNEAQ (reference sequence). CDR3 in amino acids: CASSLNDNEQFF. The sequenced part of the CDR3 DNA is TGTGCCAGCAGCCTTAATGACAATGAG. Together with reference TRBV7-9 and TRBJ2-1, the CDR3 gives the full variable domain: DTGVSQNPRHKITKRGQNVTFRCDPISEHNRLYWYRQTLGQGPEFLTYFQNEAQLEKSRLLSDRFSAERPKGSFSTLEIQRTEQGDSAMYLCASSLNDNEQFFGPGTRLTVL.

This clone was detected ten times or more. The CDR3 goes on 3 residues after the read ends, and that part is filled in from the germline J gene. The genes are TRBV12-3 or TRBV12-4 and TRBJ2-7; the match to TRBD1 covers 7 bases. The length of the CDR3 is 13 residues. After removal of 3 bases from V and 3 bases from J, the junction contained 2 bases not matched to a gene. The CDR3 region is CASSFGQVYEQYF. The CDR3 bases that were read are TGTGCCAGCAGTTTTGGACAGGTCTACGAG.

This clone was observed at least ten times. The read ends 3 residues before the CDR3 terminus; that terminus is restored from the germline J gene. The chain has TRBV19 and TRBJ2-1; the D gene could be TRBD1 or TRBD2 (5 bases each). Trimming took off 1 base at V and 5 bases at J, with 21 bases between the two ends. The V gene's germline CDR1 is LNHDA and CDR2 SQIVND (reference sequence). The CDR3 has 18 amino acids. The part of the CDR3 DNA that was read is TGTGCCAGTAGTATAGTGGGTGGCTGGGTCCGAGGGGACAATGAG. Encoded protein: CASSIVGGWVRGDNE. The CDR3 in full is CASSIVGGWVRGDNEQFF.

In the case of this clone: The read gets to within 3 residues of the CDR3 end, and the germline J gene fills in the rest. The chain joins TRBV6-1 to TRBJ2-2, with D possibly matching TRBD1 (5 bases). The CDR3 loop spans 13 amino acids. CDR1 is MNHNS and CDR2 is SASEGT in the germline V gene. This chain's CDR3 is CASSGQHNEKLFF. The DNA read from the CDR3 is TGTGCCAGCAGTGGACAGCATAATGAAAAG.

This clone was detected a few times. The read terminates 3 residues before the CDR3 end, so the remaining end is supplied by the germline J gene. The rearrangement uses TRBV5-1 and TRBJ1-3, with 7 bases identical to TRBD1. Per the germline V gene, CDR1 is SGHRS and CDR2 is YFSETQ. The CDR3 is 19 residues long. Germline trimming cut 4 bases from V and 5 bases from J; bases unmatched to any gene: 21. CDR3 region: CASSADVGQALVKRNTIYF. The sequenced part of the CDR3 DNA is TGCGCCAGCAGCGCCGACGTCGGACAGGCATTAGTCAAACGAAACACC.

This clone was recorded many times. The CDR3 extends 3 residues past the end of the read, so its final part is completed from the germline J gene. V is TRBV20-1 and J is TRBJ1-6; 10 nucleotides match TRBD1. The trim removed 5 bases at V and 7 bases at J, leaving 5 bases unmatched. The CDR3 runs to 14 residues. Germline V CDR1 and CDR2: DFQATT, SNEGSKA (reference sequence). CDR3 residues: CSAHPGQGNSPLHF. The part of the CDR3 DNA that was read is TGCAGTGCTCACCCGGGACAGGGGAATTCACCC.

This clone was detected many times. The CDR3 end falls 3 residues outside the read, so it is completed with the germline J gene. The rearrangement uses TRBV19 and TRBJ2-7, with D perhaps TRBD1 (6 bases). Trimming cost V 4 bases and J 6 bases, with 19 bases left between them. This CDR3 spans 15 amino acids. Germline lookup yields CDR1 LNHDA and CDR2 SQIVND (reference sequence). CDR3 sequence reads: CASSRQDNGASEQYF. The CDR3 DNA, read in part, is TGTGCCAGTAGTAGACAGGACAACGGTGCCAGCGAG.

This clone was observed many times. The CDR3 end is not reached by the read, which stops 3 residues before it; the germline J gene fills it in. The chain combines TRBV12-3 or TRBV12-4 with TRBJ2-5; 12 positions match TRBD2. The J segment lost 6 bases and the V segment lost 5 bases, leaving 4 bases of the junction unmatched. The length of the CDR3 is 14 residues. CDR3 sequence: CASSATSGGQTQYF. The sequenced part of the CDR3 DNA is TGTGCCAGCAGTGCTACTAGCGGGGGGCAGACC.

This clone was found many times. The sequenced fragment ends 3 residues before the CDR3 boundary, so the rest is inferred from the germline J gene. The chain uses TRBV13 and TRBJ2-2; 13 bases are shared with TRBD2. V lost 4 bases and J lost 7; bases outside the gene matches: 6. This CDR3 has 16 amino acids. Germline values: CDR1 PRHDT, CDR2 FYEKMQ (reference sequence). The CDR3 reads CASSSQTSGRFGELFF. Partial CDR3 DNA: TGTGCCAGCAGCTCCCAGACTAGCGGGAGGTTCGGGGAG.

This clone occurred many times. The read terminates 3 residues ahead of where the CDR3 ends, so the germline J gene completes it. The chain recombines TRBV30 with TRBJ2-3; 9 bases map to TRBD2. This CDR3 is 13 amino acids long. The germline V gene encodes CDR1 GTSNPN and CDR2 SVGIG (reference sequence). The part of the CDR3 DNA that was read is TGTGCCTGGAATTCTGCGGGGGGGTTAACG. This gives the protein CAWNSAGGLT. In full, the CDR3 reads CAWNSAGGLTQYF.

In its sample, this clone was seen many times. The read is 3 residues too short to cover the CDR3 end, so that end is filled in from the germline J gene. The chain combines TRBV2 with TRBJ1-2, with no clear D. CDR1 is SNHLY and CDR2 is FYNNEI in the germline V gene. The CDR3 totals 12 residues. The V and J ends lost 4 bases and 2 bases respectively, with 5 bases between them. The covered CDR3 bases are TGTGCCAGCAGTGGCGAAAACTATGGC. It codes for CASSGENYG. The full CDR3 protein reads CASSGENYGYTF.